This T cell receptor (beta chain) comes out of a study of PD-L1 blockade in urothelial cancer. Study summary: Between 0 and 3 chemotherapy regimens preceded treatment for each patient. Each blood sample yielded a median of 141,255 T cells. Blood analysis was done at 3 weeks (second dose) and 6 weeks after treatment began.

V was shortened by 3 bases and J by 1 base, with 12 bases between the two germline ends. The CDR3 runs 15 residues. CDR1 and CDR2 (germline): LNHNV, YYDKDF (reference sequence). This clone was counted between two and nine times. Method: immunoSEQ multiplex PCR; TCRdb's copy keeps in-frame clones and lacks some. This table has around 80,000 clones, approximately 89% appearing once. The sample's time point: peripheral blood 6 weeks after treatment start. The chain joins TRBV15 to TRBJ1-1, with a possible D match to TRBD1 (5 bases). Sequenced material: PBMCs, taken around atezolizumab (anti-PD-L1) treatment. The receptor was isolated from a woman aged 80 or over with urothelial cancer. CDR3 in amino acids: CATSREQVPNTEAFF. The CDR3 DNA reads TGTGCCACCAGCAGGGAACAGGTTCCGAACACTGAAGCTTTCTTT.